This T cell receptor beta chain was found in a study of blood T cell repertoires in COVID-19. Overall study: Sources were T cells, B-cell-depleted T cells, or PBMCs; the material itself was cDNA or gDNA.

The assay was immunoSEQ multiplex PCR, and TCRdb's table has in-frame clones only and misses some. The sample yields 190,000 or so clones, just under 90% seen once. The V gene end was trimmed by 4 bases and the J gene end by 0 bases; junction bases not matched to a gene: 5. The V gene's germline CDR1 is SQVTM and CDR2 ANQGSEA. The CDR3 has 14 residues. The V call is TRBV29-1, the J call TRBJ1-1; 7 nucleotides line up with TRBD1. The source is a man between 60 and 75 years old who had recovered from COVID-19. Material: peripheral blood. The CDR3 nucleotides read TGCAGCGTTGGACAGGGTGGCGTGAACACTGAAGCTTTCTTT. This sequence encodes CSVGQGGVNTEAFF.